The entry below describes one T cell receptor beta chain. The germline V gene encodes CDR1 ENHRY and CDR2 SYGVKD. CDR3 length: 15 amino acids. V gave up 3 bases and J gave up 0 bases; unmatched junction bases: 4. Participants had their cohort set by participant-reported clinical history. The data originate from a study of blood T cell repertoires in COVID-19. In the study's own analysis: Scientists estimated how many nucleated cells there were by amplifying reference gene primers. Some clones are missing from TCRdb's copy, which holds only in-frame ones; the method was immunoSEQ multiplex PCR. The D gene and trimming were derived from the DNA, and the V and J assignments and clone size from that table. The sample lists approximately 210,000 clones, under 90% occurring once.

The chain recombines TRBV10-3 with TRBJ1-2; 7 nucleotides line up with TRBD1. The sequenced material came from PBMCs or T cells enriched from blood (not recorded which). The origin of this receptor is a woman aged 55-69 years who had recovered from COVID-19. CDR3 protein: CAISDAGTANYGYTF. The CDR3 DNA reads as TGTGCCATCAGTGACGCTGGGACAGCTAACTATGGCTACACCTTC.